These 12 T cell receptor beta chains originate from one sample sequenced in a study of blood T cells in healthy people across ages. Together with a sample-barcoded 5' primer, a J-beta primer mix was included in a second PCR lasting roughly 6 to 12 cycles. TCRdb independently ran MiXCR on the 5' RACE reads; one entry per CDR3 protein. The repertoire has 550,000 to 700,000 distinct CDR3 sequences, approximately 25% of them found once; the top ten carry 15% to 20%. The material sequenced was blood. The receptors stem from a woman aged 70-85 years in good health.

V is TRBV10-3 and J is TRBJ2-1; possibly TRBD2 for D (6 bases). The J call may be in error: the DNA end matches TRBJ2-5 better. Germline V lookup: CDR1 ENHRY, CDR2 SYGVKD. This CDR3 spans 14 amino acids. CDR3 residues: CAISESEGRETQYF. In nucleotides, the CDR3 is TGTGCCATCAGTGAATCGGAGGGTCGGGAGACCCAGTACTTC.

This clonotype was observed a few times. The chain employs TRBV7-3 and TRBJ1-1; no firm D call. V gave up 1 base and J gave up 1 base, with 10 bases separating them. Germline CDR1 and CDR2: SGHTA and FQGTGA. The CDR3 has 15 residues. The CDR3 sequence is CASSLRVEENTEAFF. The CDR3 nucleotides are TGTGCCAGCAGCTTAAGGGTGGAGGAGAACACTGAAGCTTTCTTT.

This clonotype was seen more than once but under ten times. The rearrangement uses TRBV30 and TRBJ1-1, with D unresolved. Trimming removed 5 bases from V and 4 bases from J, with 5 bases in between. The CDR3 has 10 residues. Germline loops: CDR1 GTSNPN, CDR2 SVGIG (reference sequence). The CDR3 DNA follows: TGTGCCTGGGATGGCACTGAAGCTTTCTTT. It encodes CAWDGTEAFF.

The V and J genes are TRBV15 and TRBJ2-5; TRBD2 matches at 11 bases. This CDR3 is 15 amino acids long. V dropped 2 bases and J dropped 5; count of bases not matched to a gene: 4. Looked up from germline, CDR1 is LNHNV and CDR2 is YYDKDF (reference sequence). CDR3 residues: CATSRRLAGQETQYF. CDR3 nucleotide sequence: TGTGCCACCAGCAGAAGACTAGCGGGGCAGGAGACCCAGTACTTC.

About this clonotype: Its ends do not fully match the called genes, so a read error is possible. CDR3 DNA: TGCGCCGGCAGCTTGCCAGGGGGCGGTGAGACCCAGTACTTC. It specifies CAGSLPGGGETQYF. The rearrangement links TRBV5-1 to TRBJ2-1; 8 positions match TRBD1. The DNA end is a closer match to TRBJ2-5, so the J assignment may be wrong. This CDR3 contains 14 residues. Germline CDR1 SGHRS, CDR2 YFSETQ.

The chain combines TRBV19 with TRBJ2-1, with 7 nucleotides matching TRBD1. Trimming removed 5 bases from V and 0 bases from J; junction bases left unmatched: 4. Germline assignment: CDR1 LNHDA and CDR2 SQIVND (reference sequence). The CDR3 consists of 15 residues. CDR3 loop: CASSLQGNSYNEQFF. DNA of the CDR3: TGTGCCAGTAGTTTACAGGGGAACTCCTACAATGAGCAGTTCTTC.

This clonotype was found a few times. The V call is TRBV7-3, the J call TRBJ2-6; TRBD2 might be the D (6 bases). The length of the CDR3 is 15 residues. V was clipped by 1 base and J by 8 bases, with 12 bases between them. Per germline, CDR1 SGHTA and CDR2 FQGTGA. In DNA, the CDR3 is TGTGCCAGCAGCTTAAGGGGGGACCCAACCAACGTCCTGACTTTC. It specifies CASSLRGDPTNVLTF. The variable domain in full, completed from reference TRBV7-3 and TRBJ2-6, reads GAGVSQTPSNKVTEKGKYVELRCDPISGHTALYWYRQSLGQGPEFLIYFQGTGAADDSGLPNDRFFAVRPEGSVSTLKIQRTERGDSAVYLCASSLRGDPTNVLTFGAGSRLTVL.

This clonotype was counted a few times. The chain links TRBV4-3 to TRBJ1-1; D uncertain. CDR3 length equals 15 residues. The V gene's germline CDR1 is LGHNA and CDR2 YSLEER. With 0 bases removed from V and 2 bases from J, the gap between germline ends came to 10 bases. The DNA for the CDR3 is TGCGCCAGCAGCCAAGAGCCTACAATAAACACTGAAGCTTTCTTT. Its translation: CASSQEPTINTEAFF.

This clonotype was observed a handful of times. The chain has TRBV5-1 and TRBJ1-1, with 8 positions matching TRBD1. The ends lost 4 bases at V and 4 bases at J; junction bases unmatched: 3. This CDR3 has 13 amino acids. CDR1 and CDR2 from the germline V gene are SGHRS and YFSETQ. CDR3 bases: TGCGCCAGCAGCGCGGACAGGGCCACTGAAGCTTTCTTT. Translating it yields CASSADRATEAFF.

The chain recombines TRBV2 with TRBJ2-2; maybe TRBD2 (7 bases). This CDR3 region has 15 residues. Trimming pared 2 bases from V and 7 bases from J, leaving 14 bases between. Germline V lookup: CDR1 SNHLY, CDR2 FYNNEI. Written as DNA, the CDR3 is TGTGCCAGCAGTGAAACGGGGGGCCAGGGCGGGGAGCTGTTTTTT. Translation: CASSETGGQGGELFF.

This chain connects TRBV18 to TRBJ2-7, with 8 bases that match TRBD1. The CDR3 extends over 16 amino acids. The J segment lost 3 bases and the V segment lost 1 base, leaving 8 bases of the junction unmatched. Germline V CDR1 and CDR2: KGHSH, LQKENI. The CDR3 bases are TGTGCCAGCTCACCACGGACAGGGCGGACCCACTACGAGCAGTACTTC. Translated: CASSPRTGRTHYEQYF.

This clonotype has just a few counts. The J gene is TRBJ1-1, the V gene TRBV10-3, with D maybe TRBD1 (5 bases). Between the trimmed V and J ends, which lost 2 bases and 0 bases, there was a span of 7 bases. This CDR3 is built from 14 residues. Germline loops: CDR1 ENHRY, CDR2 SYGVKD. The CDR3 protein is CAISEGRVNTEAFF. In DNA form, the CDR3 reads TGTGCCATCAGTGAGGGCAGGGTGAACACTGAAGCTTTCTTT.